The 11 T cell receptor beta chains below were found in one sample sequenced in a study of naive and memory T cell subsets. Both TRBC1 and TRBC2 were covered by a beta constant-region primer of two equimolar oligonucleotides. Four rounds of PCR amplified the ligated cDNA using nested alpha and beta constant-region primers plus SP2. TCRdb ran MiXCR on the UMI-ligation and nested PCR reads and lists one entry per CDR3 protein. The sample lists just over 80,000 distinct CDR3 sequences; 9% were seen once. Material for sequencing was naive CD8+ T cells from blood. These receptors were collected from a human donor in good health.

This clonotype was seen ten or more times. The chain carries TRBV29-1 and TRBJ1-1; no clear D. CDR1 and CDR2 from the germline V gene are SQVTM and ANQGSEA. Trimming took off 2 bases at V and 1 base at J, with 2 bases between the two ends. This CDR3 spans 11 amino acids. The CDR3 DNA reads TGCAGCGTTGAATCGAACACTGAAGCTTTCTTT. Amino acids: CSVESNTEAFF.

This clonotype was picked up many times. V gene TRBV29-1 combines with J gene TRBJ1-2; D remains ambiguous. CDR3 length: 12 residues. The V end was cut by 3 bases, the J end by 3 bases, with 8 bases between. Per germline, CDR1 SQVTM and CDR2 ANQGSEA. CDR3 coding DNA: TGCAGCGTTGATAGGGAGGACTATGGCTACACCTTC. It yields the protein CSVDREDYGYTF.

The rearrangement links TRBV2 to TRBJ2-7; 9 nucleotides line up with TRBD2. In germline, CDR1 is SNHLY, CDR2 FYNNEI. There are 14 residues in the CDR3. The V segment lost 7 bases and the J segment 3 bases; nucleotides outside the gene matches: 7. The CDR3 loop is CASKSRLADYEQYF. CDR3 in DNA: TGTGCCAGCAAGTCGAGACTAGCGGACTACGAGCAGTACTTC.

This sequence joins TRBV5-1 and TRBJ1-1; possible D gene TRBD1, 5 bases. V was cut by 5 bases and J by 1 base, with 18 bases left in between. CDR1 and CDR2 from the germline V gene are SGHRS and YFSETQ. The CDR3 has 16 residues. In DNA form, the CDR3 reads TGCGCCAGCAGACTGCAGGGACTCGGGGGGAACACTGAAGCTTTCTTT. The encoded protein is CASRLQGLGGNTEAFF.

This clonotype was found a few times. This chain connects TRBV12-3 or TRBV12-4 to TRBJ2-3, with 12 bases fitting TRBD2. V lost 5 bases, J lost 7 bases, and 7 bases stayed unmatched. The CDR3 covers 15 residues. The CDR3 sequence: CASSRTSGTPHTQYF. Written as DNA, the CDR3 is TGTGCCAGCAGTCGGACTAGCGGGACGCCGCATACGCAGTATTTT.

The table lists this clonotype with many counts. This chain links TRBV12-5 with TRBJ2-1, with 8 bases lining up with TRBD2. The CDR3 runs to 15 residues. CDR1 and CDR2 from the germline V gene are LGHNT and FRNRAP. The V and J ends lost 3 bases and 4 bases, in that order; junction bases with no gene match: 5. The CDR3, as DNA: TGTGCTAGTGGTTTAGCGGGGGCCGTTTACAATGAGCAGTTCTTC. This sequence encodes CASGLAGAVYNEQFF.

A word on this clonotype: A clone one base away is much larger, so this may be a read error. The chain is built from TRBV12-5 and TRBJ2-3; 10 bases are shared with TRBD2. Germline values: CDR1 LGHNT, CDR2 FRNRAP. Unmatched junction bases numbered 9, after V lost 0 bases and J lost 6 bases. CDR3 length equals 17 residues. CDR3 loop: CASGLVFSLAGVDTQYF. The CDR3 bases are TGTGCTAGTGGTTTGGTTTTCTCTCTAGCGGGAGTGGATACGCAGTATTTT.

Only a few counts were recorded for this clonotype. The chain links TRBV9 to TRBJ2-6; no clear D gene. The ends were cut back, 0 bases at V and 2 bases at J, with 9 bases in the middle. Germline lookup yields CDR1 SGDLS and CDR2 YYNGEE. There are 16 residues in the CDR3. The CDR3 sequence is CASSVDSTPGANVLTF. CDR3 DNA sequence: TGTGCCAGCAGCGTAGATTCTACGCCTGGGGCCAACGTCCTGACTTTC.

The rearrangement uses TRBV9 and TRBJ2-2; D unresolved. CDR3 length: 14 residues. Germline V lookup: CDR1 SGDLS, CDR2 YYNGEE. The V end lost 0 bases, the J end lost 2 bases, and 5 bases lay between the germline ends. CDR3 region: CASSVAGNTGELFF. The DNA of the CDR3 is TGTGCCAGCAGCGTAGCCGGAAACACCGGGGAGCTGTTTTTT.

The V and J genes are TRBV18 and TRBJ1-2, with 7 bases lining up with TRBD1. This CDR3 has 14 amino acids. V lost 3 bases to trimming and J lost 4 bases; unmatched junction nucleotides: 5. In germline, CDR1 is KGHSH, CDR2 LQKENI. In DNA, the CDR3 is TGTGCCAGCTCACCGGGACAGAGGTCCTATGGCTACACCTTC. As protein: CASSPGQRSYGYTF.

This clonotype was observed a handful of times. The gene calls are TRBV27 and TRBJ2-7; 10 bases map to TRBD1. This CDR3 spans 14 amino acids. Germline loops: CDR1 MNHEY, CDR2 SMNVEV (reference sequence). J was trimmed by 7 bases and V by 5 bases; bases with no gene match: 8. The CDR3 DNA reads TGTGCCAGCAGTCCGGGGGACAGGGGTTTAGAGCAGTACTTC. Amino acid sequence: CASSPGDRGLEQYF.